The clone carrying this T cell receptor beta chain was observed at least ten times. This CDR3 has 17 residues. With V trimmed by 6 bases and J by 2 bases, 11 bases remained unmatched. This sample stems from a study of metastatic and nonmetastatic thyroid tumors. As for the study in general: Blood and tumor or nodule tissue repertoires from malignant and benign thyroid patients were compared.

Until they underwent thyroid surgery, no patient had received any treatment. Via MiXCR, TCRdb re-called the PCR reads. The table lists roughly 30,000 clones, less than 30% of them singletons. The clonotype comes from a female donor with papillary thyroid cancer or a benign thyroid nodule (not recorded which). Some clones in this sample may be carry-over from other donors' samples. The chain carries TRBV12-3 or TRBV12-4 and TRBJ2-3; 10 bases align to TRBD2. Material for sequencing was blood. This CDR3 is CASSPIAGGLFTDTQYF. CDR3 nucleotide sequence: TGTGCCAGCAGCCCGATAGCGGGAGGACTCTTCACAGATACGCAGTATTTT.